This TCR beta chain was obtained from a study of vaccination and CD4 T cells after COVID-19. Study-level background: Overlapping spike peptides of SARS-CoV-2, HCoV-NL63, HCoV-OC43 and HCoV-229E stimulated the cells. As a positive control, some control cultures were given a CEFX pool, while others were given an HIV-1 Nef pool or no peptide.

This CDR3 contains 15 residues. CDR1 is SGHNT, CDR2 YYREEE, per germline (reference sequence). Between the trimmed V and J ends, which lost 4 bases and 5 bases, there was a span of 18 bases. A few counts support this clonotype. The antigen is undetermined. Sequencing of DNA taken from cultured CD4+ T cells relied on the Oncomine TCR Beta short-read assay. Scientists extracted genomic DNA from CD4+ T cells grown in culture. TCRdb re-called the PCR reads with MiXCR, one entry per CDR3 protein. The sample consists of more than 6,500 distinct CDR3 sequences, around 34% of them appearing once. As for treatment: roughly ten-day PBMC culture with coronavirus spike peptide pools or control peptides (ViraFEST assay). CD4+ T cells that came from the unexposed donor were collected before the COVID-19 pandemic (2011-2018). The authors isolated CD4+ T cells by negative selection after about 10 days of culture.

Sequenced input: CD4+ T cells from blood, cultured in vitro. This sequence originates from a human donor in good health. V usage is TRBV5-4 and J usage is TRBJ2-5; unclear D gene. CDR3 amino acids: CASSLETHPSETQYF. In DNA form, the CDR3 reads TGTGCCAGCAGCCTGGAGACACACCCCAGTGAGACCCAGTACTTC.